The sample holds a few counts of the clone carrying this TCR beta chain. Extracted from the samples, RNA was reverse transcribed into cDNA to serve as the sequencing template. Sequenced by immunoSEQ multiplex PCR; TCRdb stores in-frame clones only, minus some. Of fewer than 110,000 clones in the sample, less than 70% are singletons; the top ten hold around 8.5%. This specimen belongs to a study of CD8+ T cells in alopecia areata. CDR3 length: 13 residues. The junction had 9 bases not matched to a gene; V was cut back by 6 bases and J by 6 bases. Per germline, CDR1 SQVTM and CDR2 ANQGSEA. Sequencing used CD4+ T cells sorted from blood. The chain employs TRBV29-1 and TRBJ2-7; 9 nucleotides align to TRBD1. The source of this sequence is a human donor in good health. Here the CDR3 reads CSVGDRGASEQYF. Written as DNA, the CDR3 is TGCAGCGTGGGTGACAGGGGGGCGAGCGAGCAGTACTTC.